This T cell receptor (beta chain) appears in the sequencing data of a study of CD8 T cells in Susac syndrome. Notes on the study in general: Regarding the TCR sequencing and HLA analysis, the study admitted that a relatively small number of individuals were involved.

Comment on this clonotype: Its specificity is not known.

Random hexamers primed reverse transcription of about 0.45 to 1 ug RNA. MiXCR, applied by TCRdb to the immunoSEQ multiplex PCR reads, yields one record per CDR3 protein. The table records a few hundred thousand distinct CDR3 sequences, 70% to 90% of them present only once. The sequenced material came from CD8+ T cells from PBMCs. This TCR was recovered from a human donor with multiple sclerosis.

The CDR3 DNA reads TGTGCCAGCCAAAGGCTCCTAGTAGGCAAAAACATTCAGTACTTC. Translation gives CASQRLLVGKNIQYF. V and J are TRBV2 and TRBJ2-4, with unresolved D. Germline-derived CDR1 and CDR2 are SNHLY and FYNNEI. CDR3 size: 15 residues. Trimming pared 8 bases from V and 3 bases from J, leaving 17 bases between.